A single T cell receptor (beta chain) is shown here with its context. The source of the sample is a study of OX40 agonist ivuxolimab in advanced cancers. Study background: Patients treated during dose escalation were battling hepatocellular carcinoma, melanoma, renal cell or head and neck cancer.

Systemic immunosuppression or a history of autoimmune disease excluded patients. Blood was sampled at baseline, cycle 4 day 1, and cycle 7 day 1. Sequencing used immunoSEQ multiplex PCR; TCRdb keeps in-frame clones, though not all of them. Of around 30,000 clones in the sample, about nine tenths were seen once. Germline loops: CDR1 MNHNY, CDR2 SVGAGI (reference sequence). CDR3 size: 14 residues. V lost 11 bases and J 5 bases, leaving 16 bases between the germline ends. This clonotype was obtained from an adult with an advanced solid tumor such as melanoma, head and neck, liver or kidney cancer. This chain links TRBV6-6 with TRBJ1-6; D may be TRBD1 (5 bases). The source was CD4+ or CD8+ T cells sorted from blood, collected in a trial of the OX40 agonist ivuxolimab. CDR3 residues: CAGSRDGNNSPLHF. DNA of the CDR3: TGTGCCGGGTCCCGGGACGGAAATAATTCACCCCTCCACTTT.